The present entry profiles one TCR beta chain with its context. The sample holds many counts of this clonotype. Its antigen has not been determined. No base quality values were provided; no much bigger clone lies one nucleotide off. The sample's time point, from its label and the paper: newly diagnosed GD, antithyroid drugs for less than 3 months. For both TCR sequencing and RNA sequencing, RNA was extracted from PBMCs using TRIzol. The diagnosis of Graves' disease followed American Thyroid Association guidelines. Patients for the study were recruited at an endocrinology department in Xi'an, China. From each patient, around 8.3 milliliters of peripheral blood was collected into an EDTA anticoagulant tube. Ficoll Paque Plus density gradient separation was used to isolate PBMCs, and no further T cell sorting was done. An Agilent 2100 Bioanalyzer and agarose gel were used to check RNA quality, and a NanoDrop 2000 was used to measure RNA concentration.

This sample is part of a study of regulatory T cells in long-lasting Graves disease (dated by TCRdb to about 2021). Looking at the study overall: Newly diagnosed Graves' disease patients had taken antithyroid drugs for less than 3 months. This study used TCR sequencing and RNA sequencing of peripheral blood to compare persistent Graves' disease patients against newly diagnosed Graves' disease patients. The study was conducted in China and was registered as a clinical trial. TCR sequencing covered about 13 persistent and 20 or so newly diagnosed Graves' disease patients, around 35 samples in total.

From a lookup of the germline V gene, CDR1 and CDR2 are SGHTA and FQGNSA. Including the terminal cysteine and phenylalanine, the CDR3 comprises 15 residues. Only CDR3 DNA remains: 45 bases, in frame from the first base. The germline V end is reduced by 5 bases and the J end by 5 bases; junction bases left unmatched: 9. Receptor amplification or capture employed multiplex PCR. Sequenced on an Illumina HiSeq 4000. iRepertoire HTBI primers and Arm-PCR amplification of CDR3 regions were used to construct TCR beta libraries. PCR products were gel purified before sequencing. The authors' analysis ran thus. A total of 62 TRBV and under 15 TRBJ segments were identified across samples and were used for gene usage analysis of CDR3 amino acid clonotypes. COPE and FqMerger were used to merge filtered high-quality paired reads into contigs. BLAST was used to align contigs to IMGT TRBV, TRBD and TRBJ reference genes, and CDR3 was defined according to IMGT. Highly expanded clones were defined as clonotypes with a frequency above 0.1%. Shannon entropy was used to measure repertoire diversity, and the Gini coefficient was used to measure V-J evenness. Clonotypes shared by more than one individual were considered public. TCRdb reran the public reads through fastp at Q25 and MiXCR, keeping productive beta chains. Identical CDR3 protein sequences are pooled into one entry, listed with their most common genes and DNA. The V and J calls here are based on TCRdb, not the publication. The sample includes 400,000 to 500,000 distinct CDR3 sequences, with about 16% observed a single time. Jointly, the top ten make up about 23% of the sample.

General study outcomes and caveats: More public clonotypes were shared among persistent patients (roughly 3,000) than among newly diagnosed patients (966). Only the TCR beta chain was sequenced and analyzed. Persistent Graves' disease patients showed lower TCR Shannon entropy and fewer highly expanded clones than newly diagnosed patients, suggesting clonal expansion. The authors noted that the small sample size was a limitation that may lower accuracy. Persistent disease showed preferential use of TRBV28, TRBJ1-2 and TRBJ2-5, whereas newly diagnosed disease favored TRBV20-1 and TRBJ2-1. Only peripheral blood was studied, because thyroid tissue, the primary lesion, was inaccessible.

This sample was also put to use in a study of T cells in Graves' hyperthyroidism and ophthalmopathy. As the second study states: Graves' hyperthyroidism was defined as stable when no progression to ophthalmopathy occurred over 18 months of follow-up. Hyperthyroidism patients were newly diagnosed, with disease duration under 2 months, and aged 18 to 65 years. The study excluded patients with uncontrolled infections, other autoimmune diseases, pregnancy or lactation. Diagnoses were based on clinical symptoms, serum thyroxine and TRAb, thyroid ultrasound and orbital computed tomography. The first round of RT-PCR for the TCR CDR3 was performed with the HTBI primer set and the Qiagen OneStep RT-PCR kit. Most expanded thyroid clonotypes (frequency above 0.001) were also detected in blood, suggesting blood repertoires may reflect thyroid immune responses. In cross-validation, a model built on a 13 V-J signature told ophthalmopathy apart from stable hyperthyroidism with 85% to 90% sensitivity and about 81% specificity, and in testing the same model reached 80%/75%. In validation, the model predicted progression to ophthalmopathy a median of 6.5 months before onset, with about 71% sensitivity and roughly 73% specificity. To identify TCR V-J signatures that set the groups apart, the researchers used a discovery cohort of about a hundred patients, made up of roughly 40 with Graves' ophthalmopathy and 57 with stable Graves' hyperthyroidism. Prospective prediction of ophthalmopathy was tested in an independent validation cohort consisting of 18 to 20 hyperthyroidism patients and some 16 patients who later progressed to ophthalmopathy. The roughly 91 discovery patients were randomly divided into training and test sets at a 7:3 ratio. In addition, the study compared T-cell repertoires in thyroid tissue and in blood from several Graves' hyperthyroidism patients. After sampling, hyperthyroidism patients received methimazole starting at 30 mg daily, and ophthalmopathy patients received high-dose intravenous methylprednisolone. Libraries were constructed in a second round of multiplex PCR, after which size selection and purification were performed. Sequencing of the libraries was done on an Illumina HiSeq2000 using paired-end 100 bp reads. SOAPnuke was used to process the raw data, throwing out any read that contained adapters or uncalled bases, had a mean Phred below 15, or lacked an exact constant-primer or identifier match. High-quality paired reads were merged with COPE v1.2.5, and unique nucleotide sequences were defined as clonotypes. MiTCR v1.1 was used to align clonotypes to the IMGT TRBV, TRBD and TRBJ reference segments. The analysis was restricted to V-J combinations with a frequency above 0.0001, which together covered just over 98% of the repertoires. The TCS score was defined as the ratio of F50 (clonal expansion) to E x V (chaos), calculated using BLOSUM62-based TCRdist between CDR3 peptides within each V-J. Welch's t-statistics and random forest reduced approximately 520 V-J features to 10 to 15, which were used in a naive Bayes classifier (R e1071). Sample size was not statistically predetermined, and investigators were not blinded to group allocation. The paper reports TCR Vbeta CDR3 sequencing of over 120 peripheral blood samples: under 45 ophthalmopathy, under 80 hyperthyroidism and about 17 progressor patients.

The chain joins TRBV7-2 to TRBJ2-7; 10 bases in between match TRBD2. Sequences were derived from peripheral blood mononuclear cells (PBMCs), sampled at new diagnosis, from a patient treated with antithyroid drugs. The clonotype originates from a woman aged 18-30 years with Graves disease. Donor details come from another sample of the same person, matched by shared clones. The CDR3 in this case is CASSVIAGGLNEQYF. The nucleotides are TGTGCCAGCAGCGTCATAGCGGGAGGCCTGAACGAGCAGTACTTC.